One sample yielded the 24 T cell receptor beta chains listed below, sequenced in a study of shared clonotypes between healthy human individuals (dated by TCRdb to 2018 to 2021). Libraries were built with the immunoSEQ multiplex PCR assay. Imported from immuneACCESS, the table was reduced by TCRdb to in-frame sequences with V and J called. These copies leave out some clones; in studies compared against another copy, an unresolved V gene accounts for under half, and the cause of the remainder is not known. Here the sample has approximately 1.5 million clones; approximately 98.5% occur a single time. Roughly 0.35% of the sample rests with the top ten. Sequenced material: naive CD4+ T cells sorted from blood. In the paper's terms, the cell subset or site label means: CD45RA+ positively selected. These receptors originate from a young man in good health.

Only one count was recorded for this clone. J is TRBJ2-1 and V is TRBV5-1; possibly TRBD1 for D (5 bases). The CDR3 is 16 residues long. V was clipped by 4 bases and J by 6 bases, with 20 bases between them. Per the germline V gene, CDR1 is SGHRS and CDR2 is YFSETQ. CDR3 nucleotide sequence: TGCGCCAGCAGCCCGGCCGGGCCCCATCAGGGCAATGAGCAGTTCTTC. Protein product: CASSPAGPHQGNEQFF.

The CDR3 coding sequence is TGTGCTAGTGGTTCCGGGGGGTCCGTGCTGAACACTGAAGCTTTCTTT. Residues: CASGSGGSVLNTEAFF. The rearrangement links TRBV12-5 to TRBJ1-1, with a weak D call TRBD1 (5 bases). The CDR3 sequence is 16 residues long. Trimming stripped 4 bases from V and 0 bases from J, with 15 bases between. CDR1 and CDR2 from the germline V gene are LGHNT and FRNRAP. The full variable domain, in which reference TRBV12-5 and TRBJ1-1 provide the parts outside the CDR3, is DARVTQTPRHKVTEMGQEVTMRCQPILGHNTVFWYRQTMMQGLELLAYFRNRAPLDDSGMPKDRFSAEMPDATLATLKIQPSEPRDSAVYFCASGSGGSVLNTEAFFGQGTRLTVV.

Concerning this clone itself: Other DNA sequences in this specimen translate into the identical CDR3. The rearrangement uses TRBV5-1 and TRBJ2-7; 8 bases map to TRBD1. This CDR3 has 15 residues. Germline lookup yields CDR1 SGHRS and CDR2 YFSETQ. The V gene end was trimmed by 0 bases and the J gene end by 2 bases; junction bases not matched to a gene: 4. This chain's CDR3 is CASSLEGTGPYEQYF. The CDR3 DNA reads as TGCGCCAGCAGCTTGGAGGGGACAGGTCCCTACGAGCAGTACTTC.

This clone was seen a single time. The chain uses TRBV5-6 and TRBJ2-5, with D perhaps TRBD1 or TRBD2 (5 bases each). Trimming took 5 bases from V and 4 from J, leaving 18 bases between them. Germline V gene lookup returns CDR1 SGHDT and CDR2 YYEEEE. This CDR3 region has 15 residues. DNA for the CDR3: TGTGCCAGCAGTCCTGTTCGGGGCGTCCGAGAGACCCAGTACTTC. It is translated as CASSPVRGVRETQYF. Full variable domain (missing parts from reference TRBV5-6 and TRBJ2-5): DAGVTQSPTHLIKTRGQQVTLRCSPKSGHDTVSWYQQALGQGPQFIFQYYEEEERQRGNFPDRFSGHQFPNYSSELNVNALLLGDSALYLCASSPVRGVRETQYFGPGTRLLVL.

This rearrangement joins TRBV5-1 to TRBJ2-7; D may be TRBD2 (6 bases). Trimming left V 6 bases short and J 1 base short, with 17 bases between. CDR1 is SGHRS, CDR2 YFSETQ, per germline. CDR3 length: 15 amino acids. CDR3 protein: CASKLETGVSYEQYF. As DNA, the CDR3 is TGCGCCAGCAAACTGGAAACGGGAGTGTCCTACGAGCAGTACTTC.

The genes are TRBV14 and TRBJ2-3, with D possibly TRBD2 on 5 matching bases. The CDR3 contains 16 residues. Germline assignment: CDR1 SGHDN and CDR2 FVKESK. V was cut by 2 bases and J by 0 bases, with 12 bases left in between. The CDR3 is CASSQRPAASTDTQYF. CDR3 DNA: TGTGCCAGCAGCCAAAGACCAGCGGCTAGCACAGATACGCAGTATTTT.

The rearrangement uses TRBV28 and TRBJ2-7, with D hard to call. Between the trimmed V and J ends, which lost 3 bases and 3 bases, there was a span of 6 bases. In germline, CDR1 is MDHEN, CDR2 SYDVKM. CDR3 length equals 12 residues. CDR3 residues: CASSFLGYEQYF. As DNA, the CDR3 is TGTGCCAGCAGTTTCCTCGGCTACGAGCAGTACTTC.

Here the CDR3 reads CASSLRGKNTEAFF. CDR3 nucleotide sequence: TGTGCCAGCAGCTTACGAGGCAAGAACACTGAAGCTTTCTTT. This chain connects TRBV7-6 to TRBJ1-1; D is ambiguous. Germline CDR1 is SGHVS and CDR2 is FNYEAQ. The CDR3 sequence is 14 residues long. Deletions cut 2 bases from V and 1 base from J, with 8 bases between. The full variable domain, completed using reference TRBV7-6 and TRBJ1-1, is GAGVSQSPRYKVTKRGQDVALRCDPISGHVSLYWYRQALGQGPEFLTYFNYEAQQDKSGLPNDRFSAERPEGSISTLTIQRTEQRDSAMYRCASSLRGKNTEAFFGQGTRLTVV.

As for this clone: Other DNA sequences from this sample encode an identical CDR3 as well. The gene calls are TRBV9 and TRBJ2-1, with D possibly matching TRBD1 (5 bases). Per germline, CDR1 SGDLS and CDR2 YYNGEE. V was trimmed by 0 bases and J by 0 bases, leaving 10 bases between them. The CDR3 totals 16 residues. As DNA, the CDR3 is TGTGCCAGCAGCGTAGTAGGGGCGAGCTCCTACAATGAGCAGTTCTTC. Protein sequence: CASSVVGASSYNEQFF.

This clone was picked up one time. The chain couples TRBV10-3 to TRBJ2-2, with D possibly TRBD1 on 6 matching bases. CDR3 length equals 13 residues. CDR1 and CDR2 (germline): ENHRY, SYGVKD. V shed 8 bases and J shed 5 bases, with 12 bases lying between them. CDR3 amino acids: CAIGRQATGELFF. The CDR3 DNA sequence: TGTGCCATCGGTCGACAGGCTACCGGGGAGCTGTTTTTT.

V gene TRBV9 combines with J gene TRBJ1-1; D is perhaps TRBD1 (6 bases). The germline CDR1 and CDR2 sequences are SGDLS and YYNGEE. This CDR3 has 14 residues. V lost 1 base and J 1 base, leaving 8 bases between the germline ends. CDR3 DNA: TGTGCCAGCAGCGTACGGGGGGCGAACACTGAAGCTTTCTTT. Its protein product is CASSVRGANTEAFF.

V and J are TRBV27 and TRBJ1-4, with no clear D. CDR1 is MNHEY and CDR2 is SMNVEV in the germline V gene (reference sequence). The V and J ends lost 5 bases and 5 bases respectively, with 21 bases between them. The CDR3 is made up of 17 amino acids. CDR3 DNA: TGTGCCAGCAGTCCGCAGACAAGAGCCACAATCAATGAAAAACTGTTTTTT. Translation: CASSPQTRATINEKLFF.

The CDR3 sequence is CSASGGGPETQYF. DNA for the CDR3: TGCAGCGCCTCAGGGGGAGGGCCAGAGACCCAGTACTTC. This chain joins TRBV29-1 and TRBJ2-5; D is possibly TRBD1 or TRBD2 (7 bases each). This CDR3 has 13 amino acids. Germline CDR1 and CDR2: SQVTM and ANQGSEA. V was clipped by 7 bases and J by 4 bases, with 16 bases between them.

This clone was detected only once. The chain combines TRBV7-9 with TRBJ1-1, with TRBD1 as a possible D gene (6 bases). Looked up from germline, CDR1 is SEHNR and CDR2 is FQNEAQ (reference sequence). V was cut by 4 bases and J by 0 bases, with 18 bases left in between. The CDR3 is 17 amino acids. The DNA of the CDR3 is TGTGCCAGCAGCTCAAACAGGGCACGGATTATGAACACTGAAGCTTTCTTT. The encoded protein is CASSSNRARIMNTEAFF.

The chain joins TRBV6-1 to TRBJ1-3, with D uncertain. Deletions cut 6 bases from V and 5 bases from J, with 11 bases between. The CDR3 is 13 residues long. Germline CDR1 is MNHNS and CDR2 is SASEGT. The CDR3 DNA reads as TGTGCCAGCAGCGCCCCTTCCAGAAACACCATATATTTT. Translation: CASSAPSRNTIYF.

This clone was seen only once. This chain links TRBV18 with TRBJ2-7, with TRBD1 identical over 8 bases. Germline V gene sequence: CDR1 KGHSH, CDR2 LQKENI. V gave up 5 bases and J gave up 0 bases; unmatched junction bases: 12. The CDR3 runs 17 residues. CDR3 sequence: CASSTTGTGLLSYEQYF. CDR3 nucleotides: TGTGCCAGCTCAACAACCGGGACAGGTCTTCTCTCCTACGAGCAGTACTTC.

The chain has TRBV20-1 and TRBJ1-1; D call uncertain. The CDR3 spans 11 residues. Trimming stripped 5 bases from V and 1 base from J, with 5 bases between. Germline V gene lookup returns CDR1 DFQATT and CDR2 SNEGSKA (reference sequence). The CDR3 here is CSALWNTEAFF. The CDR3 bases are TGCAGTGCTTTATGGAACACTGAAGCTTTCTTT.

CDR3 loop: CASTQGNSRKLFF. DNA for the CDR3: TGTGCCAGCACCCAGGGGAATTCGAGAAAACTGTTTTTT. The chain couples TRBV28 to TRBJ1-4, with D possibly TRBD1 on 6 matching bases. The CDR3 covers 13 residues. Germline V CDR1 and CDR2: MDHEN, SYDVKM. Trimming took 7 bases from V and 10 from J, leaving 16 bases between them. Based on the CDR3 plus reference TRBV28 and TRBJ1-4, the full variable domain is DVKVTQSSRYLVKRTGEKVFLECVQDMDHENMFWYRQDPGLGLRLIYFSYDVKMKEKGDIPEGYSVSREKKERFSLILESASTNQTSMYLCASTQGNSRKLFFGSGTQLSVL.

About this clone itself: At the DNA level, this CDR3 is encoded by other sequences in the same sample as well. J is TRBJ2-3 and V is TRBV5-1; TRBD1 is a possible D gene (6 bases). This CDR3 has 14 residues. The V gene lost 3 bases and the J gene lost 4 bases, with 12 bases spanning the gap. CDR1 is SGHRS, CDR2 YFSETQ, per germline. CDR3 coding DNA: TGCGCCAGCAGCTCAGGACAGTCAGCAGATACGCAGTATTTT. Translated, it gives CASSSGQSADTQYF.

Turning to this clone: The limits of the CDR3 on the DNA are not certain, so only TCRdb's listed CDR3 is given. J is TRBJ2-7 and V is TRBV14. Germline V gives CDR1 SGHDN, CDR2 FVKESK. The CDR3 sequence runs 14 residues, both termini included. The chain's CDR3 is CASSVSGPAYEQYF.

The J gene is TRBJ2-7, the V gene TRBV29-1, with D maybe TRBD2 (5 bases). With 4 bases removed from V and 0 bases from J, the gap between germline ends came to 19 bases. The CDR3 is 16 amino acids. Germline values: CDR1 SQVTM, CDR2 ANQGSEA. CDR3 amino acids: CSVVIEGYRFSYEQYF. DNA of the CDR3: TGCAGCGTTGTCATTGAGGGTTACCGATTCTCCTACGAGCAGTACTTC.

V is TRBV19 and J is TRBJ2-5; D perhaps matches TRBD2 (6 bases). Germline V CDR1 and CDR2: LNHDA, SQIVND (reference sequence). CDR3 length: 15 residues. Trimming shortened V by 6 bases and J by 1 base, and 15 bases separated the two germline ends. CDR3 protein: CASRREHPGQETQYF. The CDR3 nucleotides read TGTGCCAGTAGGCGGGAACACCCGGGCCAAGAGACCCAGTACTTC.

The chain uses TRBV18 and TRBJ2-7; TRBD1 aligns across 8 bases. This CDR3 is 14 amino acids long. Germline V lookup: CDR1 KGHSH, CDR2 LQKENI. The V gene end was trimmed by 0 bases and the J gene end by 5 bases; junction bases not matched to a gene: 3. DNA of the CDR3: TGTGCCAGCTCACCACCCCCAGGGGGCGACGAGCAGTACTTC. This translates into CASSPPPGGDEQYF.

The rearrangement uses TRBV5-1 and TRBJ2-7, with D unclear. This CDR3 contains 13 residues. Trimming stripped 4 bases from V and 6 bases from J, with 14 bases between. Germline lookup yields CDR1 SGHRS and CDR2 YFSETQ. CDR3: CASSTDPVGEQYF. The CDR3 nucleotides are TGCGCCAGCAGCACGGACCCGGTCGGCGAGCAGTACTTC.